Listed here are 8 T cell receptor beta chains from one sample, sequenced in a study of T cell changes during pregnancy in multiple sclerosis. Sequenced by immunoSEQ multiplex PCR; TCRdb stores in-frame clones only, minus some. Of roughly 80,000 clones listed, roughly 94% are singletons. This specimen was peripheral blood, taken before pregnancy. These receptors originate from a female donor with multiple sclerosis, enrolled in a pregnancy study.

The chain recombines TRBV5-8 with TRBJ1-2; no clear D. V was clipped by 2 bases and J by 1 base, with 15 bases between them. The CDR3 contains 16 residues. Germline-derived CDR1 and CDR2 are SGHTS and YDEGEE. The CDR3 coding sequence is TGTGCCAGCAGCTTATCGCGGGCGGAGTTTAACTATGGCTACACCTTC. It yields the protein CASSLSRAEFNYGYTF.

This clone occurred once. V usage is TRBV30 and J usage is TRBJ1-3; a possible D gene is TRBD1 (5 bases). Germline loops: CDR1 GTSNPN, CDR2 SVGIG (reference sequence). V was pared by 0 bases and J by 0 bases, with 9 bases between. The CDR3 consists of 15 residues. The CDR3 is CAWSVGARSGNTIYF. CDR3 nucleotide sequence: TGTGCCTGGAGTGTTGGGGCGCGCTCTGGAAACACCATATATTTT.

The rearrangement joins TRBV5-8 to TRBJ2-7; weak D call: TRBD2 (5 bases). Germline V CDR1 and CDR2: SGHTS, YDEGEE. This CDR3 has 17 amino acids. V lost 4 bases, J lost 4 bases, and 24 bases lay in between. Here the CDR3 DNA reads TGTGCCAGCAGCCCGCTGGAGGCGCGGCCGGGATCGTACGAGCAGTACTTC. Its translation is CASSPLEARPGSYEQYF. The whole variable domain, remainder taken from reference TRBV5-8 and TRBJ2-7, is EAGVTQSPTHLIKTRGQQATLRCSPISGHTSVYWYQQALGLGLQFLLWYDEGEERNRGNFPPRFSGRQFPNYSSELNVNALELEDSALYLCASSPLEARPGSYEQYFGPGTRLTVT.

The CDR3 sequence: CASSSSAGTYEQYF. The CDR3 region has the DNA TGTGCCAGCAGCTCCTCTGCGGGAACCTACGAGCAGTACTTC. This chain uses TRBV7-9 with TRBJ2-7; perhaps TRBD2 as D (6 bases). CDR1 and CDR2 from the germline V gene are SEHNR and FQNEAQ (reference sequence). V was pared by 4 bases and J by 2 bases, with 12 bases between. The CDR3 has 14 amino acids.

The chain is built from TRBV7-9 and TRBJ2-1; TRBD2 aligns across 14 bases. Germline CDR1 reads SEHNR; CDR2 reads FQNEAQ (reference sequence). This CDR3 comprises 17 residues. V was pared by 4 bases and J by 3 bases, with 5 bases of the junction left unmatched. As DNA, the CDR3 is TGTGCCAGCAGCTCGGGACTAGCGGGAGACTTCTACAATGAGCAGTTCTTC. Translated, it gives CASSSGLAGDFYNEQFF.

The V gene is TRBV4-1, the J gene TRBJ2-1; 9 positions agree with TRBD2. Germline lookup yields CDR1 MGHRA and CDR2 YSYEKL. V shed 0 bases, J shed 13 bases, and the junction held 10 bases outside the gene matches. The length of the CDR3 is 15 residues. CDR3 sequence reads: CASSQDFGGRAPQFF. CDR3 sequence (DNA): TGCGCCAGCAGCCAAGATTTCGGCGGGAGGGCCCCTCAGTTCTTC.

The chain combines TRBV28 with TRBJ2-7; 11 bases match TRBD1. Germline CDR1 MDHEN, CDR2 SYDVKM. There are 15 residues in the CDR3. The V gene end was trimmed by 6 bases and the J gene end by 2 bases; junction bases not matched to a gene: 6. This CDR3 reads CASRDVGQGAYEQYF. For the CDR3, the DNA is TGTGCCAGCAGGGACGTGGGACAGGGGGCCTACGAGCAGTACTTC.

CDR3 sequence: CASRGTSGEPSYEQYF. In nucleotides, the CDR3 is TGTGCCAGCAGAGGGACTAGCGGAGAACCCTCCTACGAGCAGTACTTC. V gene TRBV21-1 combines with J gene TRBJ2-7; TRBD2 is the table's D call and was not checked against the DNA. TRBV21-1 is a recognized pseudogene. This CDR3 is 16 amino acids long.